This T cell receptor beta chain was documented in a study of blood T cell repertoires in COVID-19 (dated by TCRdb to 2020 to 2022). In terms of the full investigation: The collaborator samples originated in the United States, Italy and Spain and spanned the acute and convalescent phases of COVID-19. The prospective study material was composed of cDNA or gDNA derived from T cells, B-cell-depleted T cells, or PBMCs. Deeply sampled blood TCRbeta repertoires from subjects exposed to, actively infected with, or recovered from COVID-19 were included in the dataset. The repertoires were released in a freely available public database meant as a resource for research on the immune response to SARS-CoV-2. The samples were drawn from two sources: the first 160 participants of the ongoing ImmuneRACE study, and 1,254 subjects contributed by 6 global collaborators. Nearly every sample came with metadata listing a de-identified subject ID, COVID-19 status, age in years and sex. Where HLA class I and class II types were available, the types were taken from metadata supplied by the sample provider, not from assay-based typing. General findings and caveats noted by the study authors: The quantity of clinical and demographic metadata differed by source and by participant and was supplied without curation.

Of note for this clone: It lacks a known antigen. No much larger clone exists at a distance of one base, and base qualities are not known.

One collaborating source in Seattle enrolled patients during active infection and followed them longitudinally through the course of disease. Whole blood was collected in K2EDTA tubes by collaborating institutions according to the institutions' own protocols. For TCRbeta analysis, collaborators shipped samples in one of three forms: frozen whole blood, isolated PBMCs, or DNA extracted from either of those sample types. After removal of 2 bases from V and 8 bases from J, the junction retains 6 bases not matched to a gene. As encoded in the germline V gene, CDR1 is MDHEN while CDR2 is SYDVKM. The CDR3 runs 14 residues from the cysteine to the phenylalanine. CDR3 DNA only is kept here, 42 bases in frame from base 1. TCRbeta CDR3 regions were amplified from genomic DNA using the immunoSEQ Assay, a bias-controlled multiplex PCR. On the authors' methods: The number of nucleated cells in each sample was estimated from the amplification of reference gene primers within the assay. To quantify the absolute abundance of each unique TCRbeta CDR3 rearrangement, sequence reads were collapsed and filtered. For each sample, productive Simpson clonality was calculated as the square root of Simpson's diversity index over productive rearrangements. TCRdb holds this immuneACCESS table with in-frame rearrangements only. Some clones are missing; in checked studies, unresolved V genes explain under half, and the rest has no known cause. V, J and clone size are those of that table, while D and trimming were read from the DNA. Across this sample there are under 450,000 clones, with around 89% seen only once. 10% to 15% of the sample is in the top ten clones.

Material: peripheral blood. This TCR was sampled from a woman between 45 and 65 years old with COVID-19, enrolled during active disease. This chain joins TRBV28 to TRBJ2-4, with 7 bases in between that match TRBD2. The DNA sequence is TGTGCCAGCAGTTTAGGGCGGGGGTTTGACATTCAGTACTTC. It specifies CASSLGRGFDIQYF.